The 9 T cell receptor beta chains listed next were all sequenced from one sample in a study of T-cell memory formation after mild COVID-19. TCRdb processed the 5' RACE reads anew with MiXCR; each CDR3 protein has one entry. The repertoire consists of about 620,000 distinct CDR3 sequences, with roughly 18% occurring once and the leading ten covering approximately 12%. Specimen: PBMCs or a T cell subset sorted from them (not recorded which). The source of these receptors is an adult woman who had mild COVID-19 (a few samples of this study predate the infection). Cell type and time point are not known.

The CDR3 sequence: CASSPPLRRGILMGPNTGELFF. For the CDR3, the DNA is TGTGCCAGCAGCCCACCCCTACGCCGGGGGATATTAATGGGACCAAACACCGGGGAGCTGTTTTTT. This chain uses TRBV7-9 with TRBJ2-2; D may be TRBD2 (6 bases). Germline V gene data show CDR1 as SEHNR and CDR2 as FQNEAQ (reference sequence). V was shortened by 5 bases and J by 2 bases, with 33 bases between the two germline ends. This CDR3 has 22 residues.

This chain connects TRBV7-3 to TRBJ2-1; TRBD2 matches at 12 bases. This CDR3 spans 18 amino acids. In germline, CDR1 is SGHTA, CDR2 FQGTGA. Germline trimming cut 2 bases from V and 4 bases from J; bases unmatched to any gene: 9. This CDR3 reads CASSLWGPSGGVYNEQFF. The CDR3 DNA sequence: TGTGCCAGCAGCTTATGGGGCCCTAGCGGGGGGGTATACAATGAGCAGTTCTTC. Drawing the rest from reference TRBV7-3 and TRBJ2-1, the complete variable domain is GAGVSQTPSNKVTEKGKYVELRCDPISGHTALYWYRQSLGQGPEFLIYFQGTGAADDSGLPNDRFFAVRPEGSVSTLKIQRTERGDSAVYLCASSLWGPSGGVYNEQFFGPGTRLTVL.

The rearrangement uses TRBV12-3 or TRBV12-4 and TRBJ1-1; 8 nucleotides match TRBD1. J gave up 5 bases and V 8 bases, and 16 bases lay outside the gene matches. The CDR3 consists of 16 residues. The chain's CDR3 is CASAERFRGRLTEAFF. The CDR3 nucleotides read TGTGCCAGCGCCGAGCGATTCAGGGGGCGATTGACTGAAGCTTTCTTT.

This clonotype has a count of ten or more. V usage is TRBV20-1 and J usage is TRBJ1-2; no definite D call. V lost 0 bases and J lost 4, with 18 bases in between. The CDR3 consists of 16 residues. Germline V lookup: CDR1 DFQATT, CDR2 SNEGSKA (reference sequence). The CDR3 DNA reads TGCAGTGCTAGAGATATTAGGCCGAGAGGGTTCTATGGCTACACCTTC. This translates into CSARDIRPRGFYGYTF.

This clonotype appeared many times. CDR3 DNA: TGTGCCAGCAGCCGAGGACAGGGGGGCGAGCAGTACTTC. Translation gives CASSRGQGGEQYF. This rearrangement joins TRBV7-3 to TRBJ2-7; 10 nucleotides align to TRBD1. The ends lost 5 bases at V and 6 bases at J; junction bases unmatched: 4. This CDR3 contains 13 residues. The germline CDR1 and CDR2 sequences are SGHTA and FQGTGA.

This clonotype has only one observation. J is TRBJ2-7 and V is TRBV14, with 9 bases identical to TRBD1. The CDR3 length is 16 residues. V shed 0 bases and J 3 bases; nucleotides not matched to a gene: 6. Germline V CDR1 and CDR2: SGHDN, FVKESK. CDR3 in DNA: TGTGCCAGCAGCCAAGAAGTAGGGACAGGGTTCTACGAGCAGTACTTC. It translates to CASSQEVGTGFYEQYF.

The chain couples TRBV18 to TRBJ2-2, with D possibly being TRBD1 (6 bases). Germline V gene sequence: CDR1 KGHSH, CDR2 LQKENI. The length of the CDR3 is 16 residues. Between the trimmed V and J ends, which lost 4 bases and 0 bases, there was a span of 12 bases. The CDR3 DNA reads TGTGCCAGCTCACTTAGACAGGAAGCGAACACCGGGGAGCTGTTTTTT. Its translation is CASSLRQEANTGELFF.

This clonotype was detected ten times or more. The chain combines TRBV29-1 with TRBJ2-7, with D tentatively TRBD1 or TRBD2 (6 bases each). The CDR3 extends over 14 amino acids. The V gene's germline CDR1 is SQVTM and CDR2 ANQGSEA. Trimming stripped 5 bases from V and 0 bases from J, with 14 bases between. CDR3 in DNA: TGCAGCGTTTCCGGGGGCGGAAGCTCCTACGAGCAGTACTTC. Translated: CSVSGGGSSYEQYF.

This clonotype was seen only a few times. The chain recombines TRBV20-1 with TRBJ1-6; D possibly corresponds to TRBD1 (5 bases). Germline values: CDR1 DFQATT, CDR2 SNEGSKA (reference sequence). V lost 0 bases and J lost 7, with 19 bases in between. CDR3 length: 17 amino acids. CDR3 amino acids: CSARDPGTGGLNSPLHF. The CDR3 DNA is TGCAGTGCTAGAGATCCTGGGACCGGGGGACTGAATTCACCCCTCCACTTT.